This TCR beta chain originates from a study of CD8 T cells in Susac syndrome. The authors reverse transcribed roughly 0.5 to 1 ug RNA with random hexamers. Across 54 Vbeta and 13 Jbeta, TCR beta CDR3 was amplified with immunoSEQ multiplex PCR. TCRdb fed the immunoSEQ multiplex PCR reads into MiXCR, producing one record per CDR3 protein. Counted here are 330,000 or so distinct CDR3 sequences, approximately 85% occurring once; the ten biggest clones make up around 0.2%. Trimming took off 5 bases at V and 0 bases at J, with 18 bases between the two ends. Germline-derived CDR1 and CDR2 are SGHVS and FNYEAQ. The CDR3 consists of 17 residues. From blood CD8+ and CD4+ T cells, TCR beta sequences were generated. The authors negatively isolated CD8+ and CD4+ T cells and FACS-enriched TEMRA cells.

This sequence originates from a human donor with multiple sclerosis. Sequencing was carried out using CD8+ T cells from PBMCs. This rearrangement joins TRBV7-6 to TRBJ2-3, with D maybe TRBD1 (6 bases). The CDR3 reads CASSPGTSASSTDTQYF. For the CDR3, the DNA is TGTGCCAGCAGCCCCGGGACAAGCGCCTCTAGCACAGATACGCAGTATTTT.